The TCR beta chain described here comes from a study of T cell responses to AZD1222 COVID-19 vaccine. There are 14 residues in the CDR3. The V and J ends lost 2 bases and 5 bases respectively, with 12 bases between them. Germline values: CDR1 SGHNT, CDR2 YENEEA. TCRdb keeps only in-frame clones here, not all; method: immunoSEQ multiplex PCR. The sample shows 100,000 to 110,000 clones, approximately 90% of them seen only once. The J gene is TRBJ1-2, the V gene TRBV11-3; D not resolved. This specimen consisted of peripheral blood, obtained on day 0 of AZD1222 vaccination. The TCR was taken from an adult in good health. The CDR3 sequence: CASSLNGQKYGYTF. In DNA, the CDR3 is TGTGCCAGCAGCTTAAACGGGCAGAAATATGGCTACACCTTC. Variable domain in full (rest from reference TRBV11-3 and TRBJ1-2): EAGVVQSPRYKIIEKKQPVAFWCNPISGHNTLYWYLQNLGQGPELLIRYENEEAVDDSQLPKDRFSAERLKGVDSTLKIQPAELGDSAVYLCASSLNGQKYGYTFGSGTRLTVV.